Shown below are 5 T cell receptor beta chains from a single sample sequenced in a study of T cell responses to AZD1222 COVID-19 vaccine. Using immunoSEQ multiplex PCR, the repertoire was profiled, and TCRdb retains in-frame clones only, with some absent. The sample records roughly 100,000 clones, around 90% being singletons. Specimen: peripheral blood, collected on day 0 of AZD1222 vaccination. Receptors were obtained from an adult in good health.

This clone came up once. This chain joins TRBV5-1 and TRBJ2-6, with 7 bases lining up with TRBD1. V lost 7 bases, J lost 4 bases, and 14 bases stayed unmatched. Germline loops: CDR1 SGHRS, CDR2 YFSETQ. CDR3 length: 17 amino acids. The CDR3, as DNA: TGCGCCAGCCGTTCCCTCGACAGGGCTGCCGGGGCCAACGTCCTGACTTTC. It translates to CASRSLDRAAGANVLTF.

J is TRBJ1-5 and V is TRBV4-3; weak D call: TRBD1 (5 bases). This CDR3 is 14 amino acids long. Germline V gene lookup returns CDR1 LGHNA and CDR2 YSLEER. Trimming left V 4 bases short and J 1 base short, with 8 bases between. The CDR3 spells CASSPGRSNQPQHF. As DNA, the CDR3 is TGCGCCAGCAGCCCGGGACGGAGCAATCAGCCCCAGCATTTT.

V is TRBV5-6 and J is TRBJ1-1; TRBD1 matches at 9 bases. The CDR3 runs 14 residues. Germline trimming cut 4 bases from V and 4 bases from J; bases unmatched to any gene: 5. CDR1 and CDR2 from the germline V gene are SGHDT and YYEEEE. CDR3 bases: TGTGCCAGCAGCCCGGACAGGGGTGTCACTGAAGCTTTCTTT. It codes for CASSPDRGVTEAFF.

The CDR3 loop reads CACRQGVSYNSPLHF. The CDR3 nucleotides read TGTGCCTGCCGACAGGGGGTCTCCTATAATTCACCCCTCCACTTT. The J gene is TRBJ1-6, the V gene TRBV30; 9 bases match TRBD1. V dropped 6 bases and J dropped 0; count of bases not matched to a gene: 3. The CDR3 sequence is 15 residues long. Per germline, CDR1 GTSNPN and CDR2 SVGIG (reference sequence).

The chain has TRBV29-1 and TRBJ2-7; D gene unclear. This CDR3 region has 11 residues. Deletions cut 6 bases from V and 3 bases from J, with 9 bases between. From germline, CDR1 is SQVTM and CDR2 ANQGSEA. CDR3 DNA: TGCAGCGTCCTCAAGAGCTACGAGCAGTACTTC. Its protein is CSVLKSYEQYF.